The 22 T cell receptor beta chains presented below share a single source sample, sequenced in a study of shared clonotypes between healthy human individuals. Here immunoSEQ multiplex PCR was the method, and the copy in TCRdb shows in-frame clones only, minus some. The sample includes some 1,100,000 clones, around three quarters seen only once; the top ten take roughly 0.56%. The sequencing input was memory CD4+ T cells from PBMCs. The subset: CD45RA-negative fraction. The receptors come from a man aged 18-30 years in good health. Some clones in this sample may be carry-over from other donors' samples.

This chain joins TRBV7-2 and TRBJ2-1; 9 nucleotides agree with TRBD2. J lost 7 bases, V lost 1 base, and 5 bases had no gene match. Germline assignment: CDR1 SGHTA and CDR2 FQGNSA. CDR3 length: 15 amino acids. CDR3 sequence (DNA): TGTGCCAGCAGCTTAGTAGCGGGAGCCGGAAATGAGCAGTTCTTC. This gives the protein CASSLVAGAGNEQFF.

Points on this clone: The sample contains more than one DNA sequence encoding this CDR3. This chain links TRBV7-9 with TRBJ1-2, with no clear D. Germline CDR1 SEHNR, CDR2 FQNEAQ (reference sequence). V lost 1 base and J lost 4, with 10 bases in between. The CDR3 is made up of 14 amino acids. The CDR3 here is CASSLVGPSYGYTF. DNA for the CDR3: TGTGCCAGCAGCTTAGTGGGCCCGTCCTATGGCTACACCTTC.

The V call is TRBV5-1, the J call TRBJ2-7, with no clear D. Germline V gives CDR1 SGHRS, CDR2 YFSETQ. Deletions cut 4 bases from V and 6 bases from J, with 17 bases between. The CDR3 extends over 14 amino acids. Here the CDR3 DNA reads TGCGCCAGCAGCGCCCAAGCGTCCCCGAGCGAGCAGTACTTC. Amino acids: CASSAQASPSEQYF.

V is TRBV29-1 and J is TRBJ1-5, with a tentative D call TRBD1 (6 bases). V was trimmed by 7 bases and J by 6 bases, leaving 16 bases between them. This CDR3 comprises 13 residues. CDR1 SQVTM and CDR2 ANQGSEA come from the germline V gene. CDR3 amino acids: CSAGELGGQPQHF. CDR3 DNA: TGCAGCGCAGGGGAATTGGGAGGTCAGCCCCAGCATTTT.

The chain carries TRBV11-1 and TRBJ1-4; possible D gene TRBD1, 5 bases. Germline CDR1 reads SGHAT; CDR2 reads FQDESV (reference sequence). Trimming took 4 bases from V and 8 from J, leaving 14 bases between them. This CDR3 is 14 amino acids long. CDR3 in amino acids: CASSSGTDGEKLFF. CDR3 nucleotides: TGTGCCAGCAGCTCGGGGACGGATGGGGAAAAACTGTTTTTT.

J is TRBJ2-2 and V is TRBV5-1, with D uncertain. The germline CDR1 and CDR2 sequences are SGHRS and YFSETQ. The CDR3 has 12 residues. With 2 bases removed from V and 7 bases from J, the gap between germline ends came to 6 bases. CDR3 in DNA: TGCGCCAGCAGCTTCTCGATCGGGGAGCTGTTTTTT. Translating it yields CASSFSIGELFF.

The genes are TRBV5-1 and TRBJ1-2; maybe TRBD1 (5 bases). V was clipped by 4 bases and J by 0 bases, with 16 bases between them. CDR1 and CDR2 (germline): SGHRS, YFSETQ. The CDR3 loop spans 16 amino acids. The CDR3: CASSQGGGASNYGYTF. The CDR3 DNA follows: TGCGCCAGCAGCCAAGGAGGAGGGGCTTCTAACTATGGCTACACCTTC.

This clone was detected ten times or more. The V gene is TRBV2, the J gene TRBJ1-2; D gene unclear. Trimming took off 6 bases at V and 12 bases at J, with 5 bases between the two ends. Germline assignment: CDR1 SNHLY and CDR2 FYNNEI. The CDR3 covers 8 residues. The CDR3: CASSGNTF. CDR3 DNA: TGTGCCAGCAGCGGCAACACCTTC.

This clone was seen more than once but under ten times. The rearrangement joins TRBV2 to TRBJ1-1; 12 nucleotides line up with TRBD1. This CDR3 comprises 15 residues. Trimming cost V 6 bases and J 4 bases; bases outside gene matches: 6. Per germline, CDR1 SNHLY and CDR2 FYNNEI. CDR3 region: CASRNKGQGATEAFF. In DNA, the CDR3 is TGTGCCAGCAGAAACAAGGGACAGGGGGCCACTGAAGCTTTCTTT.

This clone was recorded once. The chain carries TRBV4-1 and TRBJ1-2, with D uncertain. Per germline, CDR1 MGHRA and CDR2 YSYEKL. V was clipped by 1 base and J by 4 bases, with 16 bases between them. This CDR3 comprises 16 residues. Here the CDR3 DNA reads TGCGCCAGCAGCCAAGGCGTCGAGAGGGCAGCCTATGGCTACACCTTC. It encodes CASSQGVERAAYGYTF.

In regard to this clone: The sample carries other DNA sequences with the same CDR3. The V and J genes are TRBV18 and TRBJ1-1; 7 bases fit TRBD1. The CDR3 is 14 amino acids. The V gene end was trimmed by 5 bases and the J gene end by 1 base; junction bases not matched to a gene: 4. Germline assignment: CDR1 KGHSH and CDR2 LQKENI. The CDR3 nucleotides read TGTGCCAGCTCATCCGACAGGGCGAACACTGAAGCTTTCTTT. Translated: CASSSDRANTEAFF.

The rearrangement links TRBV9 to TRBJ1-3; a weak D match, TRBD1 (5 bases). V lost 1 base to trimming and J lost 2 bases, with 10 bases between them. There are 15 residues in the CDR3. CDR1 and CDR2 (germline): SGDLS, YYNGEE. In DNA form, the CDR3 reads TGTGCCAGCAGCGTAAACTCAGGGACTGGAAACACCATATATTTT. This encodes CASSVNSGTGNTIYF.

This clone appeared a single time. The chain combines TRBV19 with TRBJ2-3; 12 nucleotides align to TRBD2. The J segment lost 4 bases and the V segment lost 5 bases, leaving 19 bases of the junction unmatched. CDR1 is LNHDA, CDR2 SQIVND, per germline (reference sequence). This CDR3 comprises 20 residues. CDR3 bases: TGTGCCAGTAGTTCCAGACGGGAGCTAGCGGGAGGGCCGGCGCCAGATACGCAGTATTTT. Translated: CASSSRRELAGGPAPDTQYF. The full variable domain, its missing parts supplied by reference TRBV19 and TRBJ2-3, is DGGITQSPKYLFRKEGQNVTLSCEQNLNHDAMYWYRQDPGQGLRLIYYSQIVNDFQKGDIAEGYSVSREKKESFPLTVTSAQKNPTAFYLCASSSRRELAGGPAPDTQYFGPGTRLTVL.

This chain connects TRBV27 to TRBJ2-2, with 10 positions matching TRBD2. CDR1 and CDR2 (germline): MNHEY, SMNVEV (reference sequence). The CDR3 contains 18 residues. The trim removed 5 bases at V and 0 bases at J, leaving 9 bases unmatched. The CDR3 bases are TGTGCCAGCAGTACGTTACCGGGACTAGCGTCGAACACCGGGGAGCTGTTTTTT. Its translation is CASSTLPGLASNTGELFF.

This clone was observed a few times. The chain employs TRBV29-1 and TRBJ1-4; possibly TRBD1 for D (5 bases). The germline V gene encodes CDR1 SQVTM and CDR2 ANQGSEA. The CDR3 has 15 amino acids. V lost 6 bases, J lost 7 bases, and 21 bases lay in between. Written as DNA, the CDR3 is TGCAGCGTGGAGCTGGGACTCCTAACGGGTGAAAAACTGTTTTTT. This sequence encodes CSVELGLLTGEKLFF.

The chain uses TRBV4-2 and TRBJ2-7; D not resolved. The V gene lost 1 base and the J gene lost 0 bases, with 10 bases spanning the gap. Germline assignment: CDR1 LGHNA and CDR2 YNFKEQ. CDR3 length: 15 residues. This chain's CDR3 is CASSQGLGNSYEQYF. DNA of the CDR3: TGTGCCAGCAGCCAAGGGCTGGGGAACTCCTACGAGCAGTACTTC.

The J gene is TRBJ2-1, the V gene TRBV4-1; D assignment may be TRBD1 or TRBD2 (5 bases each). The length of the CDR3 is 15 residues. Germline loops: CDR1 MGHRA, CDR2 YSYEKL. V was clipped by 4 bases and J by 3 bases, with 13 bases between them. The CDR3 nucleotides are TGCGCCAGCAGCCGCCCGGGACGGAACTACAATGAGCAGTTCTTC. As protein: CASSRPGRNYNEQFF.

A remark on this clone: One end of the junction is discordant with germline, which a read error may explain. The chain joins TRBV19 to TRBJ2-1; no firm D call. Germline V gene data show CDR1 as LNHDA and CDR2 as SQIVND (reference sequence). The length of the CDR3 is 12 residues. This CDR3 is CASSIGYHEQFF. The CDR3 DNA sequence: TGTGCCAGTAGTATAGGCTACCATGAGCAGTTCTTC.

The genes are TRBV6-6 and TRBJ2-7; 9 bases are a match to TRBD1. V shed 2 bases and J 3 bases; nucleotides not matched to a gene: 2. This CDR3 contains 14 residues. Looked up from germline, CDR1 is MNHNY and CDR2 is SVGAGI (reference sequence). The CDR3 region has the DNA TGTGCCAGCAGTTACGGGACAGGGTACTACGAGCAGTACTTC. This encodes CASSYGTGYYEQYF.

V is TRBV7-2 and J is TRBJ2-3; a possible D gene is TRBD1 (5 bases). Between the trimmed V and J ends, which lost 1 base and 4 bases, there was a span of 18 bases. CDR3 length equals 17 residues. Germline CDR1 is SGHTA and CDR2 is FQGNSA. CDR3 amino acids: CASSLESGSRVADTQYF. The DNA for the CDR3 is TGTGCCAGCAGCTTAGAATCGGGTAGCAGGGTGGCAGATACGCAGTATTTT.

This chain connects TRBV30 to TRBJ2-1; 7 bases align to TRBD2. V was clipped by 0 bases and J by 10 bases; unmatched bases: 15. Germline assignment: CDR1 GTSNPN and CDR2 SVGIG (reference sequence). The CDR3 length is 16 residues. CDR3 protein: CAWSVLGGGRSWEQFF. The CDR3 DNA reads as TGTGCCTGGAGTGTACTCGGGGGAGGGCGATCCTGGGAGCAGTTCTTC.

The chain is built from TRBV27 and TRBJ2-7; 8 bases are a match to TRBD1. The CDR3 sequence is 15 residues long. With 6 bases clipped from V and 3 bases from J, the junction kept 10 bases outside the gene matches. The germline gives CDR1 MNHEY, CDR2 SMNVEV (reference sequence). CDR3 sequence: CASRRGPGQVYEQYF. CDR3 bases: TGTGCCAGCAGAAGAGGGCCGGGACAGGTCTACGAGCAGTACTTC.